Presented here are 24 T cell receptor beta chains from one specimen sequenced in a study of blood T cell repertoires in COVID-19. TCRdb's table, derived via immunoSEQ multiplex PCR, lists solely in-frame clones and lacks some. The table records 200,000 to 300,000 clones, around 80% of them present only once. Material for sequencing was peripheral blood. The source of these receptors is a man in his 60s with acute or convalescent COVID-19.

CDR3 amino acids: CASSQYLRGIGTDTQYF. CDR3 DNA sequence: TGCGCCAGCAGCCAGTACCTCAGGGGAATCGGCACAGATACGCAGTATTTT. The J gene is TRBJ2-3, the V gene TRBV4-1; a possible D gene is TRBD1 (6 bases). With 3 bases removed from V and 1 base from J, the gap between germline ends came to 17 bases. CDR1 is MGHRA, CDR2 YSYEKL, per germline. The CDR3 is made up of 17 amino acids.

The CDR3 DNA sequence: TGTGCCAGCACCCCTATGGCAGGGGGCTCGAACACTGAAGCTTTCTTT. Its translation is CASTPMAGGSNTEAFF. This rearrangement joins TRBV11-2 to TRBJ1-1, with TRBD1 matching 8 bases. Germline V lookup: CDR1 SGHAT, CDR2 FQNNGV. There are 16 residues in the CDR3. After removal of 7 bases from V and 1 base from J, the junction contained 11 bases not matched to a gene.

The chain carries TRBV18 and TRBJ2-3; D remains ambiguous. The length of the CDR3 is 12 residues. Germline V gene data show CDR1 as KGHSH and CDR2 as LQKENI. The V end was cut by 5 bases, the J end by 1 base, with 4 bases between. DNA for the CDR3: TGTGCCAGCTCAGCAGGCACAGATACGCAGTATTTT. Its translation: CASSAGTDTQYF.

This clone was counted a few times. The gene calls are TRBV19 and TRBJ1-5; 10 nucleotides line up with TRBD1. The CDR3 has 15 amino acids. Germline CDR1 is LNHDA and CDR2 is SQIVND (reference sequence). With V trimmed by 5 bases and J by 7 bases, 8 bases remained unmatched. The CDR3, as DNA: TGTGCCAGTAGTCACGGCGGGGACAGGGGACAGCCCCAGCATTTT. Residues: CASSHGGDRGQPQHF.

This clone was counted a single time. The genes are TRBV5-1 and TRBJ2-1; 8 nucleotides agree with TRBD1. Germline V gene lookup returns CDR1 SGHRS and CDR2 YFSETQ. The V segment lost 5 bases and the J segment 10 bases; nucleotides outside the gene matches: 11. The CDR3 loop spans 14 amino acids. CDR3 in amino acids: CASRETGAGGEQFF. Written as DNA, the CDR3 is TGCGCCAGCAGAGAGACAGGGGCGGGTGGAGAGCAGTTCTTC.

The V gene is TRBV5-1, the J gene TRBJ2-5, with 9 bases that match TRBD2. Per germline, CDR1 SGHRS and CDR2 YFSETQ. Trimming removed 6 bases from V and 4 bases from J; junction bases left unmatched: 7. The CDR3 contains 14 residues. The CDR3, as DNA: TGCGCCAGCACTAGCGGGGAGTCCGGAGAGACCCAGTACTTC. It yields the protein CASTSGESGETQYF.

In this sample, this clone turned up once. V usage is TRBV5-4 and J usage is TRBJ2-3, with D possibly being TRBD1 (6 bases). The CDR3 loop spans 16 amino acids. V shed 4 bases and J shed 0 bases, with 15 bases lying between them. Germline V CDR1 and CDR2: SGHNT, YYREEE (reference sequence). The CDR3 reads CASSRQQGISTDTQYF. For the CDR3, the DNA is TGTGCCAGCAGCAGACAACAGGGAATCAGCACAGATACGCAGTATTTT. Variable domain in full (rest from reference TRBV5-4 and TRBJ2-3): ETGVTQSPTHLIKTRGQQVTLRCSSQSGHNTVSWYQQALGQGPQFIFQYYREEENGRGNFPPRFSGLQFPNYSSELNVNALELDDSALYLCASSRQQGISTDTQYFGPGTRLTVL.

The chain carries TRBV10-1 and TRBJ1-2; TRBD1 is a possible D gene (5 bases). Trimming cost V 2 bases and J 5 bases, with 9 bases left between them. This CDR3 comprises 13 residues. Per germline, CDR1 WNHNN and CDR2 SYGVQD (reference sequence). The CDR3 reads CASSEGTRYGYTF. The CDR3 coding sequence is TGCGCCAGCAGTGAGGGGACTCGGTATGGCTACACCTTC.

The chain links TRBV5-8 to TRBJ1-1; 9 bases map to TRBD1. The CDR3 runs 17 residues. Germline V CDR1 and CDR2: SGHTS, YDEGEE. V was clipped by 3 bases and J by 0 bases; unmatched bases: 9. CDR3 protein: CASSSRDRVFMNTEAFF. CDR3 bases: TGTGCCAGCAGCTCCCGGGACAGGGTATTTATGAACACTGAAGCTTTCTTT.

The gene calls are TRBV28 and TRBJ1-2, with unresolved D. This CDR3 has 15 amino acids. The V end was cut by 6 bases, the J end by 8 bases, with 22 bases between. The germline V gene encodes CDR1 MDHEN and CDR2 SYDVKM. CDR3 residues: CASRLPGYSLGGYTF. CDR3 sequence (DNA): TGTGCCAGCAGGTTACCGGGGTATTCTCTGGGAGGCTACACCTTC.

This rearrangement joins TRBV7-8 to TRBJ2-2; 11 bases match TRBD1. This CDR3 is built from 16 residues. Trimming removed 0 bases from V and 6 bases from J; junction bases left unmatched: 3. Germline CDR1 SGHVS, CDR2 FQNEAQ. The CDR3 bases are TGTGCCAGCAGCTTAGCCGGGGGACAGGGGGCCGGGGAGCTGTTTTTT. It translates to CASSLAGGQGAGELFF. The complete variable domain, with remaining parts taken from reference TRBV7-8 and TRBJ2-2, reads GAGVSQSPRYKVAKRGQDVALRCDPISGHVSLFWYQQALGQGPEFLTYFQNEAQLDKSGLPSDRFFAERPEGSVSTLKIQRTQQEDSAVYLCASSLAGGQGAGELFFGEGSRLTVL.

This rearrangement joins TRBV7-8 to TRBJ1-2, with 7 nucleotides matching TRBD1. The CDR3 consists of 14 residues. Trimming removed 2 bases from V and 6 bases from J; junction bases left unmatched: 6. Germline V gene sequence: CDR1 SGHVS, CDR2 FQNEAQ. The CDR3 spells CASSLSFTGDGYTF. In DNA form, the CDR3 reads TGTGCCAGCAGCTTATCTTTTACAGGGGATGGCTACACCTTC.

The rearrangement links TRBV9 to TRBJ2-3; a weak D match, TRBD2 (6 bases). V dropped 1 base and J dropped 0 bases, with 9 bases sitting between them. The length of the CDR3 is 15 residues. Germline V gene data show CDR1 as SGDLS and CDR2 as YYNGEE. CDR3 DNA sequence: TGTGCCAGCAGCGTACTAGCGTCTAGCACAGATACGCAGTATTTT. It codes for CASSVLASSTDTQYF.

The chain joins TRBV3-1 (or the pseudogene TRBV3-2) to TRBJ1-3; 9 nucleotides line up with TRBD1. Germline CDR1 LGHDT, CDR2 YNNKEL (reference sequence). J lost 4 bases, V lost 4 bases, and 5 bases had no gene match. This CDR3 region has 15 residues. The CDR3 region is CASSPTGQGGNTIYF. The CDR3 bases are TGTGCCAGCAGCCCAACGGGACAGGGCGGAAACACCATATATTTT.

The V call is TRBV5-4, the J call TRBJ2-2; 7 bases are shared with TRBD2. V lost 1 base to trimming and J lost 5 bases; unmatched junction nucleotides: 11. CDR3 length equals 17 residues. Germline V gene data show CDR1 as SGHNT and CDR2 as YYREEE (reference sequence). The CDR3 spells CASSLKVTAGETGELFF. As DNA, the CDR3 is TGTGCCAGCAGCTTGAAAGTCACGGCGGGAGAAACCGGGGAGCTGTTTTTT.

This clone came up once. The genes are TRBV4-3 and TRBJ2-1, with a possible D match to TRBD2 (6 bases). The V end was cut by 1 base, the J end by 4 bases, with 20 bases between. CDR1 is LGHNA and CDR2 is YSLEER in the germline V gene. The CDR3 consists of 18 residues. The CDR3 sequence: CASSQVYEDYELYNEQFF. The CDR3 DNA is TGCGCCAGCAGCCAAGTCTACGAGGACTACGAATTATACAATGAGCAGTTCTTC.

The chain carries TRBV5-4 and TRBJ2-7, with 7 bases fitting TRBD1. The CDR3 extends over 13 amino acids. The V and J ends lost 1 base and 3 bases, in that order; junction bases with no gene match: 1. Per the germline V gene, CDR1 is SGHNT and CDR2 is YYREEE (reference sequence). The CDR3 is CASSLQGVYEQYF. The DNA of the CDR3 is TGTGCCAGCAGCTTGCAGGGGGTCTACGAGCAGTACTTC.

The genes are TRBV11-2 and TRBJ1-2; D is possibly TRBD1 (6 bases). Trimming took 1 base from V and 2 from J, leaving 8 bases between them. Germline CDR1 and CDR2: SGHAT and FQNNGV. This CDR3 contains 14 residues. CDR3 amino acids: CASSLVGHNYGYTF. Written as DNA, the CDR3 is TGTGCCAGCAGCTTAGTGGGACACAACTATGGCTACACCTTC. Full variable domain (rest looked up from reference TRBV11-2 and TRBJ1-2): EAGVAQSPRYKIIEKRQSVAFWCNPISGHATLYWYQQILGQGPKLLIQFQNNGVVDDSQLPKDRFSAERLKGVDSTLKIQPAKLEDSAVYLCASSLVGHNYGYTFGSGTRLTVV.

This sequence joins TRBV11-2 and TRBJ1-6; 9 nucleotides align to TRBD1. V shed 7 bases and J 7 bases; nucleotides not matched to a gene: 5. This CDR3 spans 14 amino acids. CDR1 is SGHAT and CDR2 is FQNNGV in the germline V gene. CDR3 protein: CASIRGTGNSPLHF. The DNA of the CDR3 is TGTGCCAGCATAAGGGGGACAGGGAATTCACCCCTCCACTTT.

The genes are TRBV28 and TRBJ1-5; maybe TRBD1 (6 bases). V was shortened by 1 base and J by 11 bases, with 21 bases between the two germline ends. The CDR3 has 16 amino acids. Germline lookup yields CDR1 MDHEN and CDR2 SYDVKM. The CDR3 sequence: CASSLSNNRVPSAQHF. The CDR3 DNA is TGTGCCAGCAGTTTATCAAATAACAGGGTCCCCTCGGCCCAGCATTTT. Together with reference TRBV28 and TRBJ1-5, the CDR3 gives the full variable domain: DVKVTQSSRYLVKRTGEKVFLECVQDMDHENMFWYRQDPGLGLRLIYFSYDVKMKEKGDIPEGYSVSREKKERFSLILESASTNQTSMYLCASSLSNNRVPSAQHFGDGTRLSIL.

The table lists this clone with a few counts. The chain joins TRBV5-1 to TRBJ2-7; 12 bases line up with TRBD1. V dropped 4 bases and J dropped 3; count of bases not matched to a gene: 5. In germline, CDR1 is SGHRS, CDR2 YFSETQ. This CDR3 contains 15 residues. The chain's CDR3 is CASSTGTGGLYEQYF. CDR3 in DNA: TGCGCCAGCAGCACCGGGACAGGGGGCCTCTACGAGCAGTACTTC.

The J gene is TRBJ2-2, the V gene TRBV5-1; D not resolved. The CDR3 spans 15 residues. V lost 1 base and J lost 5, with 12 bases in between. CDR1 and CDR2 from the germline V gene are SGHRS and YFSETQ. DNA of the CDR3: TGCGCCAGCAGCTTGCAACAGAGTAGGACCGGGGAGCTGTTTTTT. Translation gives CASSLQQSRTGELFF.

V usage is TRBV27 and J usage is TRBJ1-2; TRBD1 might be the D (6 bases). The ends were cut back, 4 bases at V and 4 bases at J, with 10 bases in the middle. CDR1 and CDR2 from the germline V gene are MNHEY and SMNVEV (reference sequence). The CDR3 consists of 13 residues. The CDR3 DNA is TGTGCCAGCAGTTCATACAGGGTCTATGGCTACACCTTC. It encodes CASSSYRVYGYTF.

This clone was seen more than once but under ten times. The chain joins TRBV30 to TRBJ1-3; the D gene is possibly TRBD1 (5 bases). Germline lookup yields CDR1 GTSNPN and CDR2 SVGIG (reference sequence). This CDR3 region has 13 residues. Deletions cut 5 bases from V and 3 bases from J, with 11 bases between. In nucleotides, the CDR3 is TGTGCCTGGGCAAGGGGCGATGGAAACACCATATATTTT. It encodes CAWARGDGNTIYF.